The clone carrying this T cell receptor beta chain came up a few times. The antigen is undetermined. TCRdb's copy holds only in-frame clones and misses some; the assay was immunoSEQ multiplex PCR. The repertoire includes 130,000 to 150,000 clones, 65% to 90% of them detected once, and around a sixth sits in the top ten. Sample time point: blood 4 weeks post-SBRT, at nephrectomy. Treatment given: 15 Gy SBRT to primary tumor, nephrectomy 4 weeks later. Nephrectomy followed 15 Gy stereotactic body radiation by 4 weeks. After SBRT, blood was collected at 2 and 4 weeks, plus baseline. This renal cell carcinoma was of the clear cell type. These data are taken from a study of radiation and T cells in renal cell carcinoma. CDR1 and CDR2 from the germline V gene are LGHNA and YNFKEQ. The junction had 4 bases not matched to a gene; V was cut back by 1 base and J by 3 bases. CDR3 size: 16 residues. Findings and caveats of the study: In blood, top tumor clones expanded by 2 weeks, shrinking by 4.

The chain carries TRBV4-2 and TRBJ2-7; TRBD2 matches at 12 bases. This sequence was found in a woman in her fifties or sixties with renal cell carcinoma. The sequenced sample was blood, obtained from a patient whose treatment included radiotherapy and nephrectomy. The CDR3 nucleotides read TGTGCCAGCAGCCAAGCCGGGACTAGCGGGCGCTACGAGCAGTACTTC. Translation gives CASSQAGTSGRYEQYF.